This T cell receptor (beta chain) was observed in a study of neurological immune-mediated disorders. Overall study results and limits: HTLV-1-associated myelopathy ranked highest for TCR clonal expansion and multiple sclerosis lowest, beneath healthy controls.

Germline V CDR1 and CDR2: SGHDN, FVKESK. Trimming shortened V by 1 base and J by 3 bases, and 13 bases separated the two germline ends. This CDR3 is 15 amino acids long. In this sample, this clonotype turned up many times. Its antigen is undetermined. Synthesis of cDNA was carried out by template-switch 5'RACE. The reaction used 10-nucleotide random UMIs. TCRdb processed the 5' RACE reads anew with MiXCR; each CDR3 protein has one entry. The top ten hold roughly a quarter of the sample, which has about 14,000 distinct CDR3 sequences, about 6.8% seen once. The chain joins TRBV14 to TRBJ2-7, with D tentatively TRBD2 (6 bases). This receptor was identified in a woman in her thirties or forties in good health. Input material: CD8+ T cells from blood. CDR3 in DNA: TGTGCCAGCAGCCAAGGGGCGGGATTGGGCTACGAGCAGTACTTC. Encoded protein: CASSQGAGLGYEQYF.